Shown below are 21 T cell receptor beta chains from a single sample sequenced in a study of cytomegalovirus exposure and HLA in healthy donors. Primers for the PCR totalled 60 Vbeta and 13 Jbeta. Sequencing was performed with immunoSEQ multiplex PCR; in TCRdb, only in-frame clones are kept and a portion is missing. The data include approximately 110,000 clones; the top ten clones carry 2% to 2.5%. Sequenced material: PBMCs. Source of these receptors: a man aged 35 to 55 in good health and CMV-seronegative.

In DNA, the CDR3 is TGTGCCAGCAGCTTTGGACAGGGTGGGGAAAAACTGTTTTTT. This encodes CASSFGQGGEKLFF. The rearrangement links TRBV7-9 to TRBJ1-4; TRBD1 matches 8 bases. After removal of 3 bases from V and 8 bases from J, the junction contained 5 bases not matched to a gene. The CDR3 sequence is 14 residues long. Germline V gene data show CDR1 as SEHNR and CDR2 as FQNEAQ (reference sequence). The full variable domain, in which reference TRBV7-9 and TRBJ1-4 provide the parts outside the CDR3, is DTGVSQNPRHKITKRGQNVTFRCDPISEHNRLYWYRQTLGQGPEFLTYFQNEAQLEKSRLLSDRFSAERPKGSFSTLEIQRTEQGDSAMYLCASSFGQGGEKLFFGSGTQLSVL.

V and J are TRBV2 and TRBJ2-5; possible D gene TRBD1, 5 bases. Trimming removed 3 bases at V and 7 bases at J, with 12 bases between. The length of the CDR3 is 13 residues. CDR1 and CDR2 from the germline V gene are SNHLY and FYNNEI. In DNA, the CDR3 is TGTGCCAGCAGTGACACCCAGGGTGGGACCCAGTACTTC. Protein: CASSDTQGGTQYF.

The rearrangement joins TRBV21-1 to TRBJ2-7; TRBD2, the table's D call, was not compared with the DNA. TRBV21-1 is listed as a pseudogene. This CDR3 is 14 amino acids long. In nucleotides, the CDR3 is TGTGCCAGCAGCAACGGGAGGGCCTCCTACGAGCAGTACTTC. Translated, it gives CASSNGRASYEQYF.

The chain carries TRBV25-1 and TRBJ2-1, with 8 bases matching TRBD2. There are 14 residues in the CDR3. V lost 7 bases, J lost 5 bases, and 7 bases stayed unmatched. Per the germline V gene, CDR1 is MGHDK and CDR2 is SYGVNS. The CDR3 DNA sequence: TGTGCCAGCAAGCTCGGGGGGGACAACAATGAGCAGTTCTTC. The encoded protein is CASKLGGDNNEQFF.

V usage is TRBV7-9 and J usage is TRBJ1-5; possible D gene TRBD1, 6 bases. The germline gives CDR1 SEHNR, CDR2 FQNEAQ (reference sequence). The V and J ends lost 3 bases and 2 bases respectively, with 11 bases between them. The CDR3 runs to 15 residues. The CDR3 DNA follows: TGTGCCAGCAGCTTTGGGACACTAGGCAATCAGCCCCAGCATTTT. It codes for CASSFGTLGNQPQHF.

The V and J genes are TRBV4-1 and TRBJ2-5; a possible D gene is TRBD1 (5 bases). The CDR3 is 14 residues long. Trimming took 1 base from V and 5 from J, leaving 11 bases between them. Germline V CDR1 and CDR2: MGHRA, YSYEKL. The CDR3 DNA reads as TGCGCCAGCAGCCAAGTTGGGGCCGCGGAGACCCAGTACTTC. The encoded protein is CASSQVGAAETQYF.

The V call is TRBV15, the J call TRBJ2-7; 10 bases agree with TRBD2. This CDR3 comprises 18 residues. CDR1 LNHNV and CDR2 YYDKDF come from the germline V gene (reference sequence). With V trimmed by 0 bases and J by 4 bases, 12 bases remained unmatched. The CDR3 is CATSRDSAWASGRYEQYF. The CDR3 coding sequence is TGTGCCACCAGCAGAGATTCGGCGTGGGCTAGCGGGAGATACGAGCAGTACTTC.

The rearrangement joins TRBV7-6 to TRBJ1-3; D might be TRBD1 (6 bases). V lost 8 bases, J lost 5 bases, and 19 bases lay in between. The CDR3 is 15 amino acids. Germline V lookup: CDR1 SGHVS, CDR2 FNYEAQ. CDR3 DNA sequence: TGTGCCAGCGGCGGTTTCGAGGGGGTGAGAAACACCATATATTTT. Residues: CASGGFEGVRNTIYF.

The chain combines TRBV7-9 with TRBJ1-4; TRBD1 matches at 7 bases. The junction had 8 bases not matched to a gene; V was cut back by 1 base and J by 3 bases. The CDR3 consists of 17 residues. Germline V gene sequence: CDR1 SEHNR, CDR2 FQNEAQ (reference sequence). This chain's CDR3 is CASSLGRFTGANEKLFF. As DNA, the CDR3 is TGTGCCAGCAGCTTAGGGAGATTTACAGGGGCTAATGAAAAACTGTTTTTT.

The genes are TRBV7-2 and TRBJ1-3, with a weak D call TRBD1 (6 bases). This CDR3 has 16 residues. V was trimmed by 5 bases and J by 0 bases, leaving 14 bases between them. Germline V gene sequence: CDR1 SGHTA, CDR2 FQGNSA. CDR3 loop: CASSHGQFLSGNTIYF. Here the CDR3 DNA reads TGTGCCAGCAGCCACGGACAGTTTCTCTCTGGAAACACCATATATTTT.

The chain couples TRBV28 to TRBJ2-7, with 12 positions matching TRBD1. The trim removed 8 bases at V and 6 bases at J, leaving 14 bases unmatched. CDR1 is MDHEN, CDR2 SYDVKM, per germline. This CDR3 is built from 16 residues. The CDR3 nucleotides are TGTGCCAGCCGATCGACGGGACAGGGGGCTCACTCCGAGCAGTACTTC. Translating it yields CASRSTGQGAHSEQYF.

This sequence joins TRBV7-9 and TRBJ2-7; D is possibly TRBD2 (6 bases). V was trimmed by 5 bases and J by 1 base, leaving 15 bases between them. CDR1 is SEHNR, CDR2 FQNEAQ, per germline (reference sequence). This CDR3 comprises 15 residues. CDR3 sequence reads: CASSQGRAGSYEQYF. The DNA of the CDR3 is TGTGCCAGCAGCCAAGGCAGGGCGGGATCCTACGAGCAGTACTTC.

The rearrangement uses TRBV5-4 and TRBJ2-7; TRBD1 agrees at 9 bases. Per germline, CDR1 SGHNT and CDR2 YYREEE (reference sequence). After removal of 5 bases from V and 3 bases from J, the junction contained 9 bases not matched to a gene. CDR3 size: 15 residues. Here the CDR3 reads CASSFPGTGIYEQYF. Written as DNA, the CDR3 is TGTGCCAGCAGTTTCCCCGGGACAGGGATCTACGAGCAGTACTTC.

The V gene is TRBV9, the J gene TRBJ2-7; 14 bases fit TRBD2. Germline V CDR1 and CDR2: SGDLS, YYNGEE. The J segment lost 3 bases and the V segment lost 4 bases, leaving 9 bases of the junction unmatched. This CDR3 region has 17 residues. CDR3 nucleotide sequence: TGTGCCAGCAGCCCAAGACTAGCGGGAGGGCCTCGCTACGAGCAGTACTTC. Translating it yields CASSPRLAGGPRYEQYF.

The chain uses TRBV19 and TRBJ2-7, with 8 bases identical to TRBD1. The CDR3 has 17 amino acids. The V and J ends lost 1 base and 3 bases, in that order; junction bases with no gene match: 11. The germline V gene encodes CDR1 LNHDA and CDR2 SQIVND (reference sequence). CDR3 region: CASSIGETGTGNYEQYF. The CDR3 nucleotides read TGTGCCAGTAGTATAGGAGAAACCGGGACAGGTAACTACGAGCAGTACTTC.

The rearrangement joins TRBV19 to TRBJ2-3, with TRBD2 matching 11 bases. The length of the CDR3 is 15 residues. With 4 bases clipped from V and 4 bases from J, the junction kept 4 bases outside the gene matches. Germline V gene data show CDR1 as LNHDA and CDR2 as SQIVND (reference sequence). The DNA of the CDR3 is TGTGCCAGTAGTACCGGGACTAGCGGTCCAGATACGCAGTATTTT. Amino acids: CASSTGTSGPDTQYF.

This sequence joins TRBV4-3 and TRBJ1-1, with D hard to call. V lost 5 bases to trimming and J lost 7 bases, with 14 bases between them. Germline V gene lookup returns CDR1 LGHNA and CDR2 YSLEER. The length of the CDR3 is 13 residues. CDR3 bases: TGCGCCAGCAGCTTTATTATTTCGGGTGAAGCTTTCTTT. Its translation is CASSFIISGEAFF.

V usage is TRBV10-3 and J usage is TRBJ2-2, with TRBD2 identical over 7 bases. The CDR3 has 17 residues. J lost 1 base, V lost 7 bases, and 12 bases had no gene match. Looked up from germline, CDR1 is ENHRY and CDR2 is SYGVKD. This CDR3 reads CAITSGQAGENTGELFF. The CDR3 nucleotides read TGTGCCATCACCTCCGGGCAGGCGGGGGAGAACACCGGGGAGCTGTTTTTT.

The chain links TRBV4-1 to TRBJ1-1; D not resolved. V lost 1 base to trimming and J lost 0 bases, with 9 bases between them. This CDR3 is built from 15 residues. From germline, CDR1 is MGHRA and CDR2 YSYEKL. This CDR3 reads CASSQAGQLNTEAFF. As DNA, the CDR3 is TGCGCCAGCAGCCAAGCTGGGCAGCTGAACACTGAAGCTTTCTTT.

The chain has TRBV4-2 and TRBJ2-1, with 7 bases lining up with TRBD2. Per the germline V gene, CDR1 is LGHNA and CDR2 is YNFKEQ. The CDR3 is made up of 15 amino acids. The junction had 7 bases not matched to a gene; V was cut back by 1 base and J by 7 bases. The DNA of the CDR3 is TGTGCCAGCAGCCAAGGGCTAGCGGAAGGGAATGAGCAGTTCTTC. Translating gives CASSQGLAEGNEQFF.

The chain couples TRBV5-6 to TRBJ2-4, with D possibly matching TRBD2 (6 bases). Trimming shortened V by 7 bases and J by 14 bases, and 19 bases separated the two germline ends. The CDR3 spans 12 residues. Germline values: CDR1 SGHDT, CDR2 YYEEEE. The CDR3 bases are TGTGCCAGCGGAAGAGGGGCGGGACCCGAGTACTTC. Translation: CASGRGAGPEYF.